Included here is one TCR beta chain sequence, with context. The data stem from a study of blood T cell repertoires in COVID-19. The overall study: The samples span acute and convalescent COVID-19 from the United States, Italy and Spain. From T cells, B-cell-depleted T cells, or PBMCs came the material, which was cDNA or gDNA.

There are 15 residues in the CDR3. Germline V lookup: CDR1 SGHDT, CDR2 YYEEEE. Trimming took 0 bases from V and 3 from J, leaving 10 bases between them. Clones were sequenced by immunoSEQ multiplex PCR, and TCRdb holds only the in-frame ones, with some missing. The sample shows 150,000 to 180,000 clones, roughly 80% of them seen only once. The sample was peripheral blood. This receptor was identified in a woman aged 60-70 years with acute or convalescent COVID-19. The V gene is TRBV5-6, the J gene TRBJ1-5; the D is unclear. CDR3 nucleotides: TGTGCCAGCAGCTTGGGGCAGGTCCCCAATCAGCCCCAGCATTTT. This translates into CASSLGQVPNQPQHF.